The 20 T cell receptor beta chains presented below share a single source sample, sequenced in a study of blood T cells in healthy people across ages. Then a second PCR, running about 6 to 11 cycles, was carried out with a sample-barcoded 5' primer and a J-beta primer mix. TCRdb re-called the 5' RACE reads through MiXCR, storing one row per CDR3 protein. The sample includes fewer than 700,000 distinct CDR3 sequences, 40% to 45% of them seen just once. Sequencing input: blood. The receptors were gathered from an elderly man in good health.

As to this clonotype: A much more abundant neighbour one base away suggests this may be a read error. The chain has TRBV24-1 and TRBJ2-1; D may be TRBD2 (5 bases). TRBJ2-7 explains the end of the DNA better; the J call may be wrong. The CDR3 contains 15 residues. Per the germline V gene, CDR1 is KGHDR and CDR2 is SFDVKD. The CDR3 region is CATSTSAGSYNEQYF. The CDR3 bases are TGTGCCACCAGTACGAGCGCGGGCTCCTACAATGAGCAGTACTTC.

The chain combines TRBV9 with TRBJ2-2, with unresolved D. There are 14 residues in the CDR3. Germline CDR1 is SGDLS and CDR2 is YYNGEE. V lost 0 bases to trimming and J lost 4 bases, with 7 bases between them. The CDR3 here is CASSVVGSTGELFF. The CDR3 DNA reads TGTGCCAGCAGCGTAGTTGGTTCCACCGGGGAGCTGTTTTTT.

In its sample, this clonotype was seen many times. V is TRBV29-1 and J is TRBJ2-7, with D perhaps matching TRBD1 or TRBD2 (6 bases each). V gave up 0 bases and J gave up 2 bases, with 11 bases separating them. The CDR3 has 14 residues. Per germline, CDR1 SQVTM and CDR2 ANQGSEA. CDR3 coding DNA: TGCAGCGTTGAAGACGCGGGACAAACCTACGAGCAGTACTTC. This codes for CSVEDAGQTYEQYF.

This clonotype occurred once. The V and J genes are TRBV28 and TRBJ2-1, with 9 bases that match TRBD2. Germline-derived CDR1 and CDR2 are MDHEN and SYDVKM. This CDR3 region has 16 residues. With 4 bases clipped from V and 5 bases from J, the junction kept 9 bases outside the gene matches. CDR3 protein: CASSSTLAGSHNEQFF. In DNA, the CDR3 is TGTGCCAGCAGTTCCACCCTAGCGGGGTCCCACAATGAGCAGTTCTTC.

This clonotype was counted between two and nine times. The chain carries TRBV7-2 and TRBJ2-7, with D unresolved. The V gene's germline CDR1 is SGHTA and CDR2 FQGNSA. The CDR3 extends over 12 amino acids. V lost 2 bases and J 2 bases, leaving 4 bases between the germline ends. The chain's CDR3 is CASSLPTYEQYF. Written as DNA, the CDR3 is TGTGCCAGCAGCTTACCGACCTACGAGCAGTACTTC.

This clonotype showed up just a few times. V is TRBV12-5 and J is TRBJ2-6; D remains ambiguous. Germline loops: CDR1 LGHNT, CDR2 FRNRAP. CDR3 length: 17 amino acids. V lost 1 base and J 1 base, leaving 11 bases between the germline ends. CDR3 nucleotide sequence: TGTGCTAGTGGTTTGGATTCAGGAGCGTCTGGGGCCAACGTCCTGACTTTC. Its translation: CASGLDSGASGANVLTF.

The chain has TRBV18 and TRBJ1-2, with 10 bases aligning to TRBD1. Unmatched junction bases numbered 19, after V lost 8 bases and J lost 4 bases. This CDR3 is 18 amino acids long. CDR1 is KGHSH and CDR2 is LQKENI in the germline V gene. Written as DNA, the CDR3 is TGTGCCAGCACGCCGACGTTAACCGGGACAGGGGAACTCTATGGCTACACCTTC. It translates to CASTPTLTGTGELYGYTF.

The sample holds many counts of this clonotype. The chain is built from TRBV10-2 and TRBJ2-5; D remains unclear. CDR1 WSHSY and CDR2 SAAADI come from the germline V gene. The length of the CDR3 is 13 residues. V was pared by 4 bases and J by 5 bases, with 11 bases between. The CDR3 is CASSGATGETQYF. DNA of the CDR3: TGCGCCAGCAGTGGAGCTACCGGGGAGACCCAGTACTTC.

This chain links TRBV20-1 with TRBJ1-4, with 8 bases matching TRBD1. CDR1 and CDR2 (germline): DFQATT, SNEGSKA (reference sequence). V shed 3 bases, J shed 7 bases, and the junction held 10 bases outside the gene matches. This CDR3 is 15 amino acids long. CDR3 bases: TGCAGTGCTAGTGAACAGGGGGGGCTCGGTGAAAAACTGTTTTTT. This encodes CSASEQGGLGEKLFF.

This sequence joins TRBV28 and TRBJ2-5; 7 nucleotides align to TRBD2. Per the germline V gene, CDR1 is MDHEN and CDR2 is SYDVKM. The CDR3 is 15 residues long. Trimming cost V 2 bases and J 11 bases; bases outside gene matches: 14. The CDR3 sequence: CASSLRLAEYNEQYF. CDR3 in DNA: TGTGCCAGCAGTTTAAGGCTAGCGGAGTACAATGAGCAGTACTTC.

Remarks on this clonotype: Sequence at one end of the junction differs from germline and may be a read error. The rearrangement uses TRBV6-6 and TRBJ2-3, with 7 bases identical to TRBD1. Germline V gene data show CDR1 as MNHNY and CDR2 as SVGAGI (reference sequence). CDR3 length equals 14 residues. The CDR3 loop reads CASSPGQVADAQYF. The CDR3 DNA follows: TGTGCCAGCAGCCCCGGACAGGTGGCAGATGCGCAGTATTTT.

In this sample, this clonotype turned up once. The chain has TRBV7-9 and TRBJ1-2; the match to TRBD1 covers 7 bases. The CDR3 runs 14 residues. Germline CDR1 is SEHNR and CDR2 is FQNEAQ (reference sequence). The V gene end was trimmed by 1 base and the J gene end by 6 bases; junction bases not matched to a gene: 5. CDR3 coding DNA: TGTGCCAGCAGCTTAGGACAGGGTCAGAATGGCTACACCTTC. Translating gives CASSLGQGQNGYTF.

The gene calls are TRBV4-2 and TRBJ1-1, with 8 bases aligning to TRBD1. Trimming removed 10 bases from V and 3 bases from J; junction bases left unmatched: 10. The CDR3 length is 14 residues. The germline V gene encodes CDR1 LGHNA and CDR2 YNFKEQ. CDR3 bases: TGTGCCATGTCGACCGGGACAGGAGACACTGAAGCTTTCTTT. This gives the protein CAMSTGTGDTEAFF.

This clonotype was counted a few times. The chain combines TRBV12-3 or TRBV12-4 with TRBJ2-3; D not certain. The CDR3 covers 15 residues. V dropped 3 bases and J dropped 1 base, with 11 bases sitting between them. CDR3 loop: CASSLGTPGTDTQYF. The CDR3 DNA reads TGTGCCAGCAGTTTGGGCACCCCAGGCACAGATACGCAGTATTTT.

This clonotype was found a few times. The V gene is TRBV7-2, the J gene TRBJ2-3; the match to TRBD2 covers 9 bases. J lost 4 bases, V lost 4 bases, and 12 bases had no gene match. The CDR3 runs to 17 residues. Germline assignment: CDR1 SGHTA and CDR2 FQGNSA. The CDR3 DNA reads as TGTGCCAGCAGCTCGATTGTTCTAGCGGGGTTGGCAGATACGCAGTATTTT. Protein product: CASSSIVLAGLADTQYF.

The chain employs TRBV4-3 and TRBJ2-1; TRBD1 matches 8 bases. This CDR3 spans 17 amino acids. Germline V CDR1 and CDR2: LGHNA, YSLEER. J gave up 0 bases and V 4 bases, and 8 bases lay outside the gene matches. The CDR3 DNA reads as TGCGCCAGCAGCCGATCAGGGGGCCGGAGCTCCTACAATGAGCAGTTCTTC. It translates to CASSRSGGRSSYNEQFF.

This clonotype was found once. The J gene is TRBJ2-5, the V gene TRBV6-6, with D unclear. Judging by the DNA end, TRBJ2-7 fits better; the J call may be wrong. CDR1 is MNHNY, CDR2 SVGAGI, per germline (reference sequence). This CDR3 is built from 11 residues. CDR3 DNA: TGTGCCAGCAGTTTGGAACTCGAGCAGTACTTC. Translation: CASSLELEQYF.

The CDR3 nucleotides read TGCGCCAGCAGCTTTGACCCGGGGGCGAACACTGAAGCTTTCTTT. It codes for CASSFDPGANTEAFF. The chain joins TRBV5-1 to TRBJ1-1; possible D gene TRBD1, 6 bases. V was trimmed by 2 bases and J by 1 base, leaving 12 bases between them. Germline CDR1 reads SGHRS; CDR2 reads YFSETQ. The CDR3 sequence is 15 residues long.

This clonotype was recorded many times. The genes are TRBV6-2 or TRBV6-3 and TRBJ2-7; D is uncertain. Deletions cut 6 bases from V and 2 bases from J, with 17 bases between. Germline CDR1 and CDR2: MNHEY and SVGEGT. The CDR3 length is 15 residues. The CDR3 bases are TGTGCCAGCAGCCCTGCTCGTGTCGGTACCTACGAGCAGTACTTC. This translates into CASSPARVGTYEQYF.

The gene calls are TRBV3-1 and TRBJ2-2, with D perhaps TRBD1 or TRBD2 (5 bases each). The CDR3 loop spans 15 amino acids. Germline V gene lookup returns CDR1 LGHDT and CDR2 YNNKEL (reference sequence). V lost 5 bases, J lost 0 bases, and 10 bases lay in between. CDR3 DNA sequence: TGTGCCAGCAGCACGGGACGGACGAACACCGGGGAGCTGTTTTTT. As protein: CASSTGRTNTGELFF.